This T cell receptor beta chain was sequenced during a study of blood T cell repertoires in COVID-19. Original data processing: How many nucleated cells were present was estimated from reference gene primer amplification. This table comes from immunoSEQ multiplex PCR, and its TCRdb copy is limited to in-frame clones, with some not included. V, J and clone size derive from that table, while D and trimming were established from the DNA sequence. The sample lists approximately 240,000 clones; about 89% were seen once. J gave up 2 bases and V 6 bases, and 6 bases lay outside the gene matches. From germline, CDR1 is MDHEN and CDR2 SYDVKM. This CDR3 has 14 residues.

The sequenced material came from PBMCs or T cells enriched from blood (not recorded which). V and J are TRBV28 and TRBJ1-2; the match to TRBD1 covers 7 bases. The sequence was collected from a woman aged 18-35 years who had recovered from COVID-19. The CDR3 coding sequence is TGTGCCAGCAGCCACGGGACAGTAAACTATGGCTACACCTTC. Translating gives CASSHGTVNYGYTF.